This TCR beta chain was identified during a study of blood T cell repertoires in COVID-19. Study in general: The samples span acute and convalescent COVID-19 from the United States, Italy and Spain.

Adults between roughly 18 and 89 years of age took part from about two dozen US areas. Each participant's cohort was designated according to participant-reported clinical history. The CDR3 covers 16 residues. Germline lookup yields CDR1 SGHRS and CDR2 YFSETQ. The ends lost 0 bases at V and 6 bases at J; junction bases unmatched: 9. The authors' processing: Reference gene primer amplification yielded estimated nucleated cell counts. The data were produced by immunoSEQ multiplex PCR, yet TCRdb's version contains in-frame clones alone and is incomplete. D and trimming come from the DNA, and the V and J calls and clone size come from that table. Of about 240,000 clones in the sample, about 90% are singletons; the top ten hold about 3.5%.

Sequencing was performed on PBMCs or T cells enriched from blood (not recorded which). This rearrangement joins TRBV5-1 to TRBJ2-1; 7 nucleotides align to TRBD2. The TCR was taken from a woman in her 40s with acute COVID-19. The DNA for the CDR3 is TGCGCCAGCAGCTTGGCCTTGCGACGGGGGGTCAATGAGCAGTTCTTC. Translated: CASSLALRRGVNEQFF.